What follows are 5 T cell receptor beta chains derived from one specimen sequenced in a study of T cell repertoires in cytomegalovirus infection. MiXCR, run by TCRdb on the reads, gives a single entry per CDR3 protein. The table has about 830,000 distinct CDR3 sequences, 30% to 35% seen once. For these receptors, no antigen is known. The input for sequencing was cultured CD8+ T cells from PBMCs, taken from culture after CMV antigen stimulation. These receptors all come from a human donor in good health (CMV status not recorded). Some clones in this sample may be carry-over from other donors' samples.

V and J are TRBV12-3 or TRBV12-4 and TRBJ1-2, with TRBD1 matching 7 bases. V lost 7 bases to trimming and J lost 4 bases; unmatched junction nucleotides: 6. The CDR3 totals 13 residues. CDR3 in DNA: TGTGCCAGCACCCCAGGGGGGATCTATGGCTACACCTTC. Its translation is CASTPGGIYGYTF.

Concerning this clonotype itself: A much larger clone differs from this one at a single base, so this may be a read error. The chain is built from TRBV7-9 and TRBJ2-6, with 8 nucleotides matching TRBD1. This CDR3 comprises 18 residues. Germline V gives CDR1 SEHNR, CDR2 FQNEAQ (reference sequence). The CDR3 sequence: CASSPRDRSNSGDNVLTF. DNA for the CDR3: TGTGCCAGCAGCCCAAGGGACAGGAGTAACTCTGGGGACAACGTCCTGACTTTC.

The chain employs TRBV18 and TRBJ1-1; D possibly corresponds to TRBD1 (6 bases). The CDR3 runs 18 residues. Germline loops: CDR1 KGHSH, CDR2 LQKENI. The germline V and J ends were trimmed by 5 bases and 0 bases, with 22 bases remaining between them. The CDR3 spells CASSSTPGQGGLNTEAFF. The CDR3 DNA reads TGTGCCAGCTCATCCACTCCGGGCCAAGGGGGACTGAACACTGAAGCTTTCTTT.

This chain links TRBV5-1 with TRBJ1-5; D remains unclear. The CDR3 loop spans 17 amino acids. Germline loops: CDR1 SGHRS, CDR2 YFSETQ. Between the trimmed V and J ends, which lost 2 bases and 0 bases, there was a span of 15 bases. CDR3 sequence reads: CASSFLPRDNSNQPQHF. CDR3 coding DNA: TGCGCCAGCAGCTTCCTACCGCGAGACAATAGCAATCAGCCCCAGCATTTT.

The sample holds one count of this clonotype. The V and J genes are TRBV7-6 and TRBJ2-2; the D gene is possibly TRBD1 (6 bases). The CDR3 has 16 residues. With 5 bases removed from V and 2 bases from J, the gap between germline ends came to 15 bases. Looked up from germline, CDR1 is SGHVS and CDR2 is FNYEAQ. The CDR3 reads CASSNVGGSNTGELFF. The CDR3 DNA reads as TGTGCCAGCAGCAATGTAGGGGGAAGTAACACCGGGGAGCTGTTTTTT.